The next 11 T cell receptor beta chains were all read from a single sample in a study of graft-versus-host responses after intestinal transplantation. Clones were read by immunoSEQ multiplex PCR, and TCRdb kept only the in-frame ones, dropping some. The repertoire holds about 110,000 clones, with approximately 86% as singletons. The antigens these receptors bind are not known. Sample: unstimulated CD4+ T cells sorted from spleen or lymph node cells, taken before transplant. The source of these receptors is a human donor who was the organ donor for an intestinal transplant.

This rearrangement joins TRBV7-2 to TRBJ2-7; D may correspond to TRBD1 or TRBD2 (6 bases each). Germline V gives CDR1 SGHTA, CDR2 FQGNSA. V lost 5 bases and J 5 bases, leaving 28 bases between the germline ends. The CDR3 is 18 amino acids. CDR3 in amino acids: CASSRRAGGEEWGHEQYF. The CDR3 DNA sequence: TGTGCCAGCAGCCGGCGGGCGGGCGGGGAGGAGTGGGGGCACGAGCAGTACTTC.

The chain combines TRBV7-2 with TRBJ2-5; D uncertain. Germline V CDR1 and CDR2: SGHTA, FQGNSA. The V end lost 2 bases, the J end lost 2 bases, and 6 bases lay between the germline ends. CDR3 length: 13 residues. The CDR3 coding sequence is TGTGCCAGCAGCTTACTTCGTCAAGAGACCCAGTACTTC. It yields the protein CASSLLRQETQYF.

V is TRBV18 and J is TRBJ2-2; perhaps TRBD2 as D (6 bases). V lost 0 bases and J 7 bases, leaving 12 bases between the germline ends. This CDR3 has 15 amino acids. The germline V gene encodes CDR1 KGHSH and CDR2 LQKENI. The CDR3 coding sequence is TGTGCCAGCTCACCACCGGCAGGGAGGAACGGGGAGCTGTTTTTT. It is translated as CASSPPAGRNGELFF.

The chain joins TRBV5-6 to TRBJ1-2; the D is unclear. Germline V gene lookup returns CDR1 SGHDT and CDR2 YYEEEE. The CDR3 has 13 amino acids. Trimming left V 4 bases short and J 8 bases short, with 15 bases between. CDR3 sequence: CASSDNGLRGYTF. In DNA form, the CDR3 reads TGTGCCAGCAGCGATAATGGGTTAAGAGGCTACACCTTC.

The genes are TRBV7-3 and TRBJ2-1; TRBD2 matches 7 bases. The V gene end was trimmed by 1 base and the J gene end by 4 bases; junction bases not matched to a gene: 7. Germline V gene data show CDR1 as SGHTA and CDR2 as FQGTGA. CDR3 length: 16 amino acids. The CDR3, as DNA: TGTGCCAGCAGCTTAAGTTTGGCTAGCGGATACAATGAGCAGTTCTTC. Amino acids: CASSLSLASGYNEQFF.

The chain combines TRBV5-1 with TRBJ2-3, with a tentative D call TRBD2 (6 bases). In germline, CDR1 is SGHRS, CDR2 YFSETQ. The CDR3 sequence is 15 residues long. V dropped 5 bases and J dropped 4 bases, with 17 bases sitting between them. The DNA of the CDR3 is TGCGCCAGCAGTCTCTTAGCTGGGGAGGCAGATACGCAGTATTTT. This translates into CASSLLAGEADTQYF.

Notes on this clone: Other DNA sequences within the sample encode an identical CDR3. The chain employs TRBV5-1 and TRBJ1-2; D is ambiguous. CDR1 is SGHRS, CDR2 YFSETQ, per germline. V was clipped by 4 bases and J by 1 base, with 8 bases between them. CDR3 length equals 13 residues. CDR3 residues: CASSSRDNYGYTF. CDR3 nucleotides: TGCGCCAGCAGCAGCCGGGATAACTATGGCTACACCTTC.

The chain has TRBV7-3 and TRBJ1-1; 7 positions agree with TRBD1. The CDR3 loop spans 14 amino acids. Germline V gives CDR1 SGHTA, CDR2 FQGTGA. The ends lost 4 bases at V and 0 bases at J; junction bases unmatched: 2. The CDR3 DNA is TGTGCCAGCAGCTCGGGACAGTTGAACACTGAAGCTTTCTTT. It is translated as CASSSGQLNTEAFF.

J is TRBJ2-2 and V is TRBV5-4; 8 bases fit TRBD2. Germline V gene sequence: CDR1 SGHNT, CDR2 YYREEE (reference sequence). Losses at the gene ends were 1 base for V and 5 bases for J; bases not matched to a gene: 7. This CDR3 is built from 16 residues. The CDR3 DNA reads TGTGCCAGCAGCTTGCACTCGGGGACTAGGACCGGGGAGCTGTTTTTT. This translates into CASSLHSGTRTGELFF. The variable domain in full, completed from reference TRBV5-4 and TRBJ2-2, reads ETGVTQSPTHLIKTRGQQVTLRCSSQSGHNTVSWYQQALGQGPQFIFQYYREEENGRGNFPPRFSGLQFPNYSSELNVNALELDDSALYLCASSLHSGTRTGELFFGEGSRLTVL.

This chain connects TRBV7-8 to TRBJ2-1; TRBD2 matches 11 bases. Germline V CDR1 and CDR2: SGHVS, FQNEAQ. Trimming at V came to 6 bases and at J to 7 bases, leaving 11 bases not matched to a gene. The CDR3 loop spans 16 amino acids. The CDR3 protein is CASSLRGLAAQNEQFF. The DNA for the CDR3 is TGTGCCAGCAGTCTGAGGGGACTAGCGGCTCAAAATGAGCAGTTCTTC.

This clone was observed a few times. The chain has TRBV7-9 and TRBJ2-1; tentatively, D is TRBD2 (6 bases). Germline CDR1 SEHNR, CDR2 FQNEAQ (reference sequence). The length of the CDR3 is 15 residues. V lost 3 bases and J lost 10, with 19 bases in between. This CDR3 reads CASSFELAAMGEQFF. In nucleotides, the CDR3 is TGTGCCAGCAGCTTTGAACTAGCCGCGATGGGGGAGCAGTTCTTC.